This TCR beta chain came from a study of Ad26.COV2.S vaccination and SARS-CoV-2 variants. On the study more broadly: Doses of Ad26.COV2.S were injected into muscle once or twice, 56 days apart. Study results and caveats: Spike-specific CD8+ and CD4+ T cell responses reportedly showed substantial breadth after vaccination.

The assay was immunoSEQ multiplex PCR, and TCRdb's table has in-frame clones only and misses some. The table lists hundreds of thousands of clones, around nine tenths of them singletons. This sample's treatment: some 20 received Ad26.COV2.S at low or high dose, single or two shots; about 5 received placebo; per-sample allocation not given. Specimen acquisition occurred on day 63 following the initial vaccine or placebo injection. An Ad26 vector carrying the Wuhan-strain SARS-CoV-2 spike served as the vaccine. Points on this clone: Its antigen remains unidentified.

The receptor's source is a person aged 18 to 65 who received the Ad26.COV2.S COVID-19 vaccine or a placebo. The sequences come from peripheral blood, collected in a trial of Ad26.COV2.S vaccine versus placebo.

The CDR3 sequence: CASSLAGTGGNTIYF. The DNA of the CDR3 is TGTGCCAGCAGCTTAGCGGGGACAGGGGGAAACACCATATATTTT. The chain is built from TRBV7-2 and TRBJ1-3; TRBD1 matches 9 bases. Germline loops: CDR1 SGHTA, CDR2 FQGNSA. The CDR3 loop spans 15 amino acids. V lost 0 bases, J lost 4 bases, and 1 base stayed unmatched.